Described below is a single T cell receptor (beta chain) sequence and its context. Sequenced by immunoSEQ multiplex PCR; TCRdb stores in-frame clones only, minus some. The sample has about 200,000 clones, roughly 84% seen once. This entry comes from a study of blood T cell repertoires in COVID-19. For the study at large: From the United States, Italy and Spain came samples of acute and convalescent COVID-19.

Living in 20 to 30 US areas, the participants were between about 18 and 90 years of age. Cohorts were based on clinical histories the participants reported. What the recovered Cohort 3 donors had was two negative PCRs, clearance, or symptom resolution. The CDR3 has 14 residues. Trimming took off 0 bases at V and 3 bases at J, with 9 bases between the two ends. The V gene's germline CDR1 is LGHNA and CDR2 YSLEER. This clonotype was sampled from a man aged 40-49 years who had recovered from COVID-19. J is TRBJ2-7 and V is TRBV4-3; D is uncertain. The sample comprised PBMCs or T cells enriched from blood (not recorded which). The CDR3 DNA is TGCGCCAGCAGCCAAGATACAGACGGCTACGAGCAGTACTTC. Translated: CASSQDTDGYEQYF.